These 21 T cell receptor beta chains were sequenced from one sample in a study of blood T cell repertoires in COVID-19. This table comes from immunoSEQ multiplex PCR, and its TCRdb copy is limited to in-frame clones, with some not included. Here the sample spans about 350,000 clones, 80% to 90% being singletons. Material: peripheral blood. Receptors were obtained from a man aged 25-45 years with COVID-19, enrolled during active disease.

V gene TRBV19 combines with J gene TRBJ2-1; 11 nucleotides agree with TRBD1. CDR3 length: 16 amino acids. With V trimmed by 5 bases and J by 6 bases, 9 bases remained unmatched. CDR1 and CDR2 from the germline V gene are LNHDA and SQIVND (reference sequence). The CDR3 sequence is CASSSGQGALGNEQFF. For the CDR3, the DNA is TGTGCCAGTAGTTCCGGACAGGGGGCGTTAGGCAATGAGCAGTTCTTC.

V gene TRBV9 combines with J gene TRBJ2-5; 9 bases line up with TRBD2. This CDR3 region has 17 residues. Germline CDR1 and CDR2: SGDLS and YYNGEE. J was trimmed by 5 bases and V by 0 bases; bases with no gene match: 11. The CDR3 DNA is TGTGCCAGCAGCGTAGATATAGCGGGAGAAGGGTCGGAGACCCAGTACTTC. Protein sequence: CASSVDIAGEGSETQYF.

The V and J genes are TRBV7-2 and TRBJ2-5; TRBD2 agrees at 13 bases. CDR1 is SGHTA and CDR2 is FQGNSA in the germline V gene. This CDR3 comprises 17 residues. The V and J ends lost 3 bases and 5 bases, in that order; junction bases with no gene match: 9. CDR3 sequence (DNA): TGTGCCAGCAGCTTTGGACTAGCGGGGGTTATGGGGGAGACCCAGTACTTC. The encoded protein is CASSFGLAGVMGETQYF.

The V and J genes are TRBV3-1 (or the pseudogene TRBV3-2) and TRBJ2-4; TRBD2 agrees at 8 bases. With V trimmed by 1 base and J by 1 base, 6 bases remained unmatched. The CDR3 is 17 residues long. Germline CDR1 LGHDT, CDR2 YNNKEL (reference sequence). CDR3 sequence reads: CASSQGRVAGAKNIQYF. The CDR3 nucleotides read TGTGCCAGCAGCCAAGGAAGGGTAGCGGGGGCCAAAAACATTCAGTACTTC.

The rearrangement joins TRBV18 to TRBJ2-3; D gene uncertain. Germline V gene data show CDR1 as KGHSH and CDR2 as LQKENI. The CDR3 spans 14 residues. V gave up 1 base and J gave up 2 bases, with 7 bases separating them. CDR3 sequence: CASSPLSYTDTQYF. DNA for the CDR3: TGTGCCAGCTCACCACTTTCCTACACAGATACGCAGTATTTT.

V and J are TRBV20-1 and TRBJ2-3, with D perhaps matching TRBD1 (6 bases). Germline CDR1 DFQATT, CDR2 SNEGSKA (reference sequence). V gave up 3 bases and J gave up 2 bases, with 9 bases separating them. The CDR3 loop spans 13 amino acids. CDR3 sequence (DNA): TGCAGTGCTAGTCACAGGGTCACAGATACGCAGTATTTT. Protein product: CSASHRVTDTQYF.

This chain uses TRBV2 with TRBJ2-7, with TRBD1 matching over 8 bases. J gave up 3 bases and V 8 bases, and 9 bases lay outside the gene matches. Germline CDR1 is SNHLY and CDR2 is FYNNEI. This CDR3 has 14 amino acids. The CDR3 spells CASATDRAFYEQYF. Written as DNA, the CDR3 is TGTGCCAGCGCCACGGACAGGGCGTTCTACGAGCAGTACTTC.

The V gene is TRBV5-3, the J gene TRBJ2-3, with D possibly TRBD2 on 6 matching bases. TRBV5-3 carries the ORF label, with uncertain function. The CDR3 spans 16 residues. V lost 1 base and J lost 3, with 15 bases in between. The CDR3 DNA sequence: TGTGCCAGAAGCTTGACCCGGAGGGCCCGGACAGATACGCAGTATTTT. This translates into CARSLTRRARTDTQYF.

This chain connects TRBV7-9 to TRBJ2-7, with 7 bases matching TRBD2. The germline gives CDR1 SEHNR, CDR2 FQNEAQ (reference sequence). The CDR3 extends over 14 amino acids. V lost 4 bases, J lost 6 bases, and 9 bases stayed unmatched. This CDR3 is CASSSTSGGGEQYF. The DNA of the CDR3 is TGTGCCAGCAGCTCCACATCTGGCGGGGGCGAGCAGTACTTC.

The gene calls are TRBV7-8 and TRBJ1-1, with 9 positions matching TRBD1. This CDR3 contains 21 residues. V lost 3 bases, J lost 1 base, and 21 bases stayed unmatched. CDR1 SGHVS and CDR2 FQNEAQ come from the germline V gene. The CDR3 protein is CASSFFPQYRDRDSWNTEAFF. CDR3 in DNA: TGTGCCAGCAGCTTTTTTCCCCAATACCGGGACAGGGATAGTTGGAACACTGAAGCTTTCTTT.

V usage is TRBV7-9 and J usage is TRBJ2-1; D might be TRBD1 (5 bases). Looked up from germline, CDR1 is SEHNR and CDR2 is FQNEAQ (reference sequence). Trimming took 2 bases from V and 10 from J, leaving 9 bases between them. This CDR3 region has 12 residues. Here the CDR3 DNA reads TGTGCCAGCAGCTTAATTGGGGCCGAGCAGTTCTTC. Translation: CASSLIGAEQFF.

This chain links TRBV27 with TRBJ1-2; the D gene is possibly TRBD1 (6 bases). The V and J ends lost 6 bases and 3 bases respectively, with 17 bases between them. The CDR3 contains 15 residues. Germline lookup yields CDR1 MNHEY and CDR2 SMNVEV (reference sequence). The CDR3 region is CASRRGQTLDYGYTF. The CDR3 DNA reads as TGTGCCAGCAGGCGAGGACAGACACTTGACTATGGCTACACCTTC.

The genes are TRBV6-5 and TRBJ2-7, with D perhaps TRBD2 (6 bases). V lost 5 bases and J 7 bases, leaving 18 bases between the germline ends. The CDR3 runs to 14 residues. Germline CDR1 is MNHEY and CDR2 is SVGAGI. The CDR3 spells CASSLNRVGGEQYF. The CDR3 nucleotides read TGTGCCAGCAGTCTAAACCGGGTCGGAGGGGAGCAGTACTTC.

This chain uses TRBV2 with TRBJ1-5, with 11 bases aligning to TRBD1. The CDR3 is made up of 15 amino acids. Trimming removed 4 bases from V and 7 bases from J; junction bases left unmatched: 6. Germline CDR1 SNHLY, CDR2 FYNNEI. The CDR3 reads CASSGTGGAFQPQHF. For the CDR3, the DNA is TGTGCCAGCAGTGGGACAGGGGGCGCGTTCCAGCCCCAGCATTTT.

The rearrangement links TRBV5-1 to TRBJ2-1; 7 bases are shared with TRBD1. The J segment lost 0 bases and the V segment lost 4 bases, leaving 13 bases of the junction unmatched. CDR3 size: 18 residues. The germline V gene encodes CDR1 SGHRS and CDR2 YFSETQ. Here the CDR3 reads CASSLGRQGQRSYNEQFF. Written as DNA, the CDR3 is TGCGCCAGCAGCCTGGGGAGACAGGGTCAACGCTCCTACAATGAGCAGTTCTTC.

The gene calls are TRBV6-2 or TRBV6-3 and TRBJ1-5, with D unclear. The ends were cut back, 2 bases at V and 0 bases at J, with 11 bases in the middle. CDR3 length: 16 amino acids. In germline, CDR1 is MNHEY, CDR2 SVGEGT. CDR3 coding DNA: TGTGCCAGCAGTTACGTTGCCGGACTTAGCAATCAGCCCCAGCATTTT. Its translation is CASSYVAGLSNQPQHF.

J is TRBJ2-7 and V is TRBV27; TRBD2 matches at 9 bases. The germline V gene has CDR1 MNHEY and CDR2 SMNVEV (reference sequence). The CDR3 has 14 residues. J gave up 7 bases and V 3 bases, and 7 bases lay outside the gene matches. In nucleotides, the CDR3 is TGTGCCAGCAGTTTGGTAATAGCGGGAGATGAGCAGTACTTC. It encodes CASSLVIAGDEQYF.

The CDR3 is CASSPSRTGSYEQYF. The CDR3 nucleotides are TGTGCCAGCAGCCCTTCCAGGACAGGGTCCTACGAGCAGTACTTC. The chain carries TRBV7-2 and TRBJ2-7, with 8 nucleotides matching TRBD1. Looked up from germline, CDR1 is SGHTA and CDR2 is FQGNSA. With V trimmed by 5 bases and J by 1 base, 7 bases remained unmatched. This CDR3 contains 15 residues.

The J gene is TRBJ1-1, the V gene TRBV4-2; D call uncertain. With 0 bases removed from V and 6 bases from J, the gap between germline ends came to 14 bases. Germline assignment: CDR1 LGHNA and CDR2 YNFKEQ. The CDR3 covers 15 residues. Here the CDR3 DNA reads TGTGCCAGCAGCCAAGACCCCCGTCGTCTTGCTGAAGCTTTCTTT. Protein sequence: CASSQDPRRLAEAFF.

This sequence joins TRBV24-1 and TRBJ1-2; 7 nucleotides line up with TRBD1. CDR1 is KGHDR, CDR2 SFDVKD, per germline. The trim removed 9 bases at V and 3 bases at J, leaving 0 bases unmatched. The CDR3 extends over 11 amino acids. The CDR3 bases are TGTGCCACCGGGACAGACTATGGCTACACCTTC. Amino acids: CATGTDYGYTF.

In this sample, this clone turned up once. The chain recombines TRBV27 with TRBJ1-6; D is possibly TRBD1 (5 bases). V gave up 3 bases and J gave up 4 bases, with 13 bases separating them. The CDR3 extends over 16 amino acids. Looked up from germline, CDR1 is MNHEY and CDR2 is SMNVEV (reference sequence). The CDR3 loop is CASSFQGPGYNSPLHF. CDR3 nucleotide sequence: TGTGCCAGCAGTTTTCAGGGCCCTGGATATAATTCACCCCTCCACTTT.